This T cell receptor beta chain was documented in a study of PD-L1 blockade in urothelial cancer. This clone was seen only a few times. This CDR3 contains 12 residues. With 5 bases removed from V and 6 bases from J, the gap between germline ends came to 9 bases. The germline gives CDR1 SGHRS, CDR2 YFSETQ. Some clones are missing from TCRdb's copy, which holds only in-frame ones; the method was immunoSEQ multiplex PCR. The data show some 97,000 clones, roughly nine tenths seen once. Sample numbers ranged from 1 to 8 per patient, encompassing pretreatment and on-treatment collections. V is TRBV5-1 and J is TRBJ2-1; maybe TRBD1 (6 bases). The sample in question was PBMCs, obtained around atezolizumab (anti-PD-L1) treatment. The receptor comes from a woman of 80 years or more with urothelial cancer. In nucleotides, the CDR3 is TGCGCCAGCAGTCTGGACAGCAATGAGCAGTTCTTC. It is translated as CASSLDSNEQFF.